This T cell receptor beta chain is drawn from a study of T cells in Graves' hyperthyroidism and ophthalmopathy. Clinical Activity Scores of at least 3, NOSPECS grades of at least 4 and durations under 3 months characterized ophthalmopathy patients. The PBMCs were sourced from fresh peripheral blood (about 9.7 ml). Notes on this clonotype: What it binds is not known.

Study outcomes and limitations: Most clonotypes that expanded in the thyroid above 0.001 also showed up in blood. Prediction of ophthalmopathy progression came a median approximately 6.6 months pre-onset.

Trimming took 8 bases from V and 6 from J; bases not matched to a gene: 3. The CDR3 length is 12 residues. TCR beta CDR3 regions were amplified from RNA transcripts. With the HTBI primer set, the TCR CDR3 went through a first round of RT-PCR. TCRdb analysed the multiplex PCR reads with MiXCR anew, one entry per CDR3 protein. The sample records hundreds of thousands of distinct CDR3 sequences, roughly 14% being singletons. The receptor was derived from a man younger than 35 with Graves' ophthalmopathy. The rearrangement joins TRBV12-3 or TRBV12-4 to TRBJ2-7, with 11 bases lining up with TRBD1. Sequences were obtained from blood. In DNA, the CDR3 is TGTGCCAGCCCGGACAGGGGGCTCGAGCAGTACTTC. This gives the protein CASPDRGLEQYF.